This T cell receptor (beta chain) is from a study of vaccination and CD4 T cells after COVID-19. Study-wide background: A median of about 100 days (range 35 to 161) separated diagnosis from post-COVID sampling.

Time point reported: late sampling 161 to 241 days after vaccination in three convalescent patients. Treatment noted: approximately 9-day PBMC culture with coronavirus spike peptide pools or control peptides (ViraFEST assay). With the Oncomine TCR Beta short-read assay, DNA from cultured CD4+ T cells was sequenced. It was cultured CD4+ T cells from which genomic DNA was extracted. A single record per CDR3 protein comes from TCRdb applying MiXCR to the PCR reads. The sample carries 20,000 to 25,000 distinct CDR3 sequences, about a third recorded once. V dropped 0 bases and J dropped 6; count of bases not matched to a gene: 6. The germline CDR1 and CDR2 sequences are DFQATT and SNEGSKA (reference sequence). The CDR3 consists of 15 residues. As concerns this clonotype: Antigen unknown.

The chain recombines TRBV20-1 with TRBJ2-1, with TRBD2 matching 9 bases. The TCR originated in a human donor who had recovered from COVID-19. The sample was CD4+ T cells from blood, cultured in vitro, taken about 7 months after SARS-CoV-2 vaccination. Written as DNA, the CDR3 is TGCAGTGCTAGAGATCGGCGGGAGGGCGGCAATGAGCAGTTCTTC. As protein: CSARDRREGGNEQFF.